This record looks at one TCR beta chain sequence and its context. The data are from a study of control samples from healthy donors and cancer patients. Profiling relied on immunoSEQ multiplex PCR, and the TCRdb table lists in-frame clones only, not all of them. The sample lists approximately 90,000 clones, approximately 84% seen once, with more than 30% in the top ten. The sample was PBMCs. This sequence originates from a man between 70 and 80 years old with lung cancer.

CDR3 residues: CATSDGQNGYTF. In nucleotides, the CDR3 is TGTGCCACCAGTGATGGGCAGAATGGCTACACCTTC. The rearrangement links TRBV24-1 to TRBJ1-2, with unresolved D. This CDR3 contains 12 residues. CDR1 is KGHDR and CDR2 is SFDVKD in the germline V gene. V lost 3 bases and J lost 6, with 7 bases in between.